Below are 19 T cell receptor beta chains sequenced from a single sample in a study of cytomegalovirus exposure and HLA in healthy donors. Researchers ran the PCR with 60 Vbeta and 13 Jbeta primers. The method was immunoSEQ multiplex PCR; TCRdb's version includes in-frame clones alone and lacks a portion of them. This listing includes around 140,000 clones. Sequencing input: PBMCs. These receptors all stem from a woman between 45 and 65 years old in good health and CMV-seronegative.

V gene TRBV7-9 combines with J gene TRBJ2-7; 8 nucleotides line up with TRBD2. Germline trimming cut 5 bases from V and 2 bases from J; bases unmatched to any gene: 8. The CDR3 has 15 residues. The germline V gene has CDR1 SEHNR and CDR2 FQNEAQ (reference sequence). The CDR3 here is CASSQTGGLAYEQYF. The CDR3 DNA follows: TGTGCCAGCAGCCAAACGGGGGGACTAGCCTACGAGCAGTACTTC.

This rearrangement joins TRBV7-3 to TRBJ1-1, with unresolved D. V lost 2 bases and J lost 1, with 5 bases in between. Looked up from germline, CDR1 is SGHTA and CDR2 is FQGTGA. The CDR3 is 13 residues long. The DNA for the CDR3 is TGTGCCAGCAGCTTATTATGGAACACTGAAGCTTTCTTT. This codes for CASSLLWNTEAFF. Based on the CDR3 plus reference TRBV7-3 and TRBJ1-1, the full variable domain is GAGVSQTPSNKVTEKGKYVELRCDPISGHTALYWYRQSLGQGPEFLIYFQGTGAADDSGLPNDRFFAVRPEGSVSTLKIQRTERGDSAVYLCASSLLWNTEAFFGQGTRLTVV.

The V call is TRBV6-6, the J call TRBJ1-6, with TRBD1 as a possible D gene (6 bases). CDR1 is MNHNY, CDR2 SVGAGI, per germline (reference sequence). The CDR3 extends over 14 amino acids. The V gene lost 6 bases and the J gene lost 7 bases, with 13 bases spanning the gap. In DNA, the CDR3 is TGTGCCAGCAGCTCGGGGCAGGGGAATTCACCCCTCCACTTT. It translates to CASSSGQGNSPLHF.

The chain links TRBV18 to TRBJ2-1; 15 bases line up with TRBD2. CDR1 KGHSH and CDR2 LQKENI come from the germline V gene. The junction had 8 bases not matched to a gene; V was cut back by 5 bases and J by 9 bases. CDR3 length: 16 residues. As DNA, the CDR3 is TGTGCCAGCTCAAGAGGACTAGCGGGGGGGACCGGTGAGCAGTTCTTC. It is translated as CASSRGLAGGTGEQFF.

This chain uses TRBV2 with TRBJ1-1, with TRBD1 as a possible D gene (5 bases). V gave up 6 bases and J gave up 4 bases, with 12 bases separating them. There are 13 residues in the CDR3. Germline V gene lookup returns CDR1 SNHLY and CDR2 FYNNEI. CDR3 protein: CASRIGESTEAFF. CDR3 DNA: TGTGCCAGCAGGATAGGGGAAAGCACTGAAGCTTTCTTT. Complete variable domain (other parts from reference TRBV2 and TRBJ1-1): EPEVTQTPSHQVTQMGQEVILRCVPISNHLYFYWYRQILGQKVEFLVSFYNNEISEKSEIFDDQFSVERPDGSNFTLKIRSTKLEDSAMYFCASRIGESTEAFFGQGTRLTVV.

The chain joins TRBV6-6 to TRBJ1-4; no clear D gene. Trimming took off 4 bases at V and 8 bases at J, with 17 bases between the two ends. Germline-derived CDR1 and CDR2 are MNHNY and SVGAGI (reference sequence). CDR3 size: 15 residues. DNA for the CDR3: TGTGCCAGCAGTTCTCGAACGGTTCACGAAGAAAAACTGTTTTTT. It codes for CASSSRTVHEEKLFF.

The chain combines TRBV30 with TRBJ1-2; D perhaps matches TRBD1 (5 bases). Germline CDR1 is GTSNPN and CDR2 is SVGIG (reference sequence). V dropped 1 base and J dropped 8 bases, with 17 bases sitting between them. This CDR3 contains 14 residues. In DNA, the CDR3 is TGTGCCTGGAGTGCGGGGAGGGGATCGGAAGGCTACACCTTC. This sequence encodes CAWSAGRGSEGYTF.

V and J are TRBV7-9 and TRBJ2-7, with 8 bases aligning to TRBD2. The CDR3 length is 14 residues. Germline-derived CDR1 and CDR2 are SEHNR and FQNEAQ (reference sequence). The J segment lost 2 bases and the V segment lost 6 bases, leaving 6 bases of the junction unmatched. The CDR3 sequence: CASSPGTRTYEQYF. The CDR3 nucleotides read TGTGCCAGCAGTCCCGGGACTAGAACCTACGAGCAGTACTTC. The variable domain in full, with the rest retrieved from reference TRBV7-9 and TRBJ2-7, is DTGVSQNPRHKITKRGQNVTFRCDPISEHNRLYWYRQTLGQGPEFLTYFQNEAQLEKSRLLSDRFSAERPKGSFSTLEIQRTEQGDSAMYLCASSPGTRTYEQYFGPGTRLTVT.

This chain connects TRBV29-1 to TRBJ1-2, with D tentatively TRBD1 (6 bases). The CDR3 runs 11 residues. V was pared by 7 bases and J by 6 bases, with 12 bases between. Germline V CDR1 and CDR2: SQVTM, ANQGSEA. The CDR3 DNA sequence: TGCAGCGGATCTTCAGGGGATGGCTACACCTTC. It is translated as CSGSSGDGYTF.

The J gene is TRBJ1-5, the V gene TRBV28; D possibly corresponds to TRBD1 (6 bases). The CDR3 contains 14 residues. From germline, CDR1 is MDHEN and CDR2 SYDVKM. V lost 6 bases, J lost 7 bases, and 16 bases lay in between. As DNA, the CDR3 is TGTGCCAGCAGAGATACAGGGTTGGGACAGCCCCAGCATTTT. This encodes CASRDTGLGQPQHF.

The chain uses TRBV28 and TRBJ2-3; D remains unclear. CDR1 and CDR2 (germline): MDHEN, SYDVKM. Trimming removed 6 bases at V and 2 bases at J, with 9 bases between. The CDR3 extends over 13 amino acids. CDR3 nucleotides: TGTGCCAGCAGGCGACATGCCACAGATACGCAGTATTTT. Residues: CASRRHATDTQYF.

This chain joins TRBV7-8 and TRBJ1-2; 7 positions agree with TRBD1. Germline CDR1 and CDR2: SGHVS and FQNEAQ. The CDR3 length is 17 residues. Losses at the gene ends were 1 base for V and 1 base for J; bases not matched to a gene: 9. DNA of the CDR3: TGTGCCAGCAGCTTAGTAGCAGGGGGTGGTAATAACTATGGCTACACCTTC. Its protein product is CASSLVAGGGNNYGYTF.

The rearrangement links TRBV7-2 to TRBJ2-7; 10 nucleotides align to TRBD2. Germline V gene lookup returns CDR1 SGHTA and CDR2 FQGNSA. Trimming at V came to 1 base and at J to 2 bases, leaving 5 bases not matched to a gene. This CDR3 spans 16 amino acids. The CDR3 reads CASSLVASGRPYEQYF. CDR3 coding DNA: TGTGCCAGCAGCTTAGTGGCTAGCGGGAGACCCTACGAGCAGTACTTC.

The chain joins TRBV5-1 to TRBJ2-2; perhaps TRBD2 as D (6 bases). The CDR3 covers 18 residues. Germline V gene sequence: CDR1 SGHRS, CDR2 YFSETQ. V was clipped by 0 bases and J by 4 bases, with 19 bases between them. CDR3 sequence: CASSLGPQGGVFTGELFF. Written as DNA, the CDR3 is TGCGCCAGCAGCTTGGGACCTCAAGGAGGGGTTTTCACCGGGGAGCTGTTTTTT.

The chain is built from TRBV19 and TRBJ2-1; TRBD1 agrees at 7 bases. Germline CDR1 reads LNHDA; CDR2 reads SQIVND (reference sequence). This CDR3 spans 13 amino acids. V lost 10 bases to trimming and J lost 6 bases; unmatched junction nucleotides: 9. CDR3 amino acids: CATSLQGPNEQFF. The DNA of the CDR3 is TGTGCCACCTCGCTACAGGGGCCCAATGAGCAGTTCTTC. The full variable domain, its missing parts supplied by reference TRBV19 and TRBJ2-1, is DGGITQSPKYLFRKEGQNVTLSCEQNLNHDAMYWYRQDPGQGLRLIYYSQIVNDFQKGDIAEGYSVSREKKESFPLTVTSAQKNPTAFYLCATSLQGPNEQFFGPGTRLTVL.

The chain recombines TRBV29-1 with TRBJ1-6; 9 bases match TRBD1. V trimming: 7 bases; J trimming: 0 bases; junction bases outside the gene matches: 25. The CDR3 is 22 amino acids. Germline CDR1 reads SQVTM; CDR2 reads ANQGSEA. The CDR3 DNA reads TGCAGCGACCGAACAGGGGGCGGTGACTCGACCCCGGGTAGCTCCTATAATTCACCCCTCCACTTT. It specifies CSDRTGGGDSTPGSSYNSPLHF.

The CDR3 nucleotides are TGTGCCAGCAGCGTAAGTCGAGCAACGAACACCGGGGAGCTGTTTTTT. This sequence encodes CASSVSRATNTGELFF. The rearrangement uses TRBV9 and TRBJ2-2; unclear D gene. Germline values: CDR1 SGDLS, CDR2 YYNGEE. The CDR3 extends over 16 amino acids. Between the trimmed V and J ends, which lost 1 base and 0 bases, there was a span of 10 bases.

The chain is built from TRBV2 and TRBJ1-1; no reliable D call. CDR3 length equals 13 residues. Germline CDR1 is SNHLY and CDR2 is FYNNEI. V shed 4 bases and J shed 1 base, with 7 bases lying between them. The CDR3, as DNA: TGTGCCAGCAGTGTAGTCCAGAACACTGAAGCTTTCTTT. This gives the protein CASSVVQNTEAFF. The whole variable domain, remainder taken from reference TRBV2 and TRBJ1-1, is EPEVTQTPSHQVTQMGQEVILRCVPISNHLYFYWYRQILGQKVEFLVSFYNNEISEKSEIFDDQFSVERPDGSNFTLKIRSTKLEDSAMYFCASSVVQNTEAFFGQGTRLTVV.

The chain uses TRBV28 and TRBJ1-2; TRBD1 matches 7 bases. The V gene's germline CDR1 is MDHEN and CDR2 SYDVKM. This CDR3 contains 15 residues. V gave up 5 bases and J gave up 8 bases; unmatched junction bases: 14. The CDR3 sequence is CASSPPTGWTVGYTF. The CDR3, as DNA: TGTGCCAGCAGTCCTCCGACAGGGTGGACAGTGGGCTACACCTTC.